The 21 T cell receptor beta chains below were found in one sample sequenced in a study of T cells after yellow fever vaccination. TCRdb independently ran MiXCR on the 5' RACE reads; one entry per CDR3 protein. The table records around 100,000 distinct CDR3 sequences, roughly 8.4% of them present only once. This specimen was CD8+ T cells sorted from PBMCs, taken 45 days after the yellow fever booster vaccination. These TCRs come from a man aged 25 to 40 who received the YFV17D yellow fever vaccine.

This chain uses TRBV5-1 with TRBJ2-1, with 7 bases matching TRBD2. Germline V lookup: CDR1 SGHRS, CDR2 YFSETQ. The CDR3 has 17 residues. After removal of 0 bases from V and 0 bases from J, the junction contained 6 bases not matched to a gene. The chain's CDR3 is CASSLAMIAGSYNEQFF. CDR3 nucleotide sequence: TGCGCCAGCAGCTTGGCCATGATAGCGGGCTCCTACAATGAGCAGTTCTTC.

The chain employs TRBV18 and TRBJ2-7; 8 positions agree with TRBD1. The CDR3 runs 15 residues. CDR1 KGHSH and CDR2 LQKENI come from the germline V gene. The junction had 6 bases not matched to a gene; V was cut back by 3 bases and J by 2 bases. For the CDR3, the DNA is TGTGCCAGCTCACCCGCGGACAGGGAAGCCTACGAGCAGTACTTC. It translates to CASSPADREAYEQYF.

This clonotype was observed at least ten times. This chain links TRBV5-1 with TRBJ2-3, with D tentatively TRBD2 (5 bases). CDR1 is SGHRS and CDR2 is YFSETQ in the germline V gene. The CDR3 totals 15 residues. With 3 bases removed from V and 0 bases from J, the gap between germline ends came to 11 bases. For the CDR3, the DNA is TGCGCCAGCAGCTACTGGACGGGAAGCACAGATACGCAGTATTTT. It encodes CASSYWTGSTDTQYF.

This rearrangement joins TRBV6-5 to TRBJ2-1, with D possibly TRBD2 on 6 matching bases. This CDR3 has 12 residues. Deletions cut 4 bases from V and 12 bases from J, with 13 bases between. Germline CDR1 reads MNHEY; CDR2 reads SVGAGI. In DNA, the CDR3 is TGTGCCAGCAGTTCCTCCCCGGGACTGCAGTTCTTC. Translating gives CASSSSPGLQFF.

This clonotype was seen ten or more times. This chain joins TRBV7-9 and TRBJ2-1; D is ambiguous. The V gene's germline CDR1 is SEHNR and CDR2 FQNEAQ (reference sequence). The CDR3 covers 15 residues. The V and J ends lost 3 bases and 0 bases respectively, with 9 bases between them. The CDR3 DNA sequence: TGTGCCAGCAGCTTCATGGGAAGCTCCTACAATGAGCAGTTCTTC. Protein sequence: CASSFMGSSYNEQFF. Based on the CDR3 plus reference TRBV7-9 and TRBJ2-1, the full variable domain is DTGVSQNPRHKITKRGQNVTFRCDPISEHNRLYWYRQTLGQGPEFLTYFQNEAQLEKSRLLSDRFSAERPKGSFSTLEIQRTEQGDSAMYLCASSFMGSSYNEQFFGPGTRLTVL.

This clonotype was counted ten times or more. The chain recombines TRBV4-3 with TRBJ1-2, with TRBD1 matching 7 bases. The germline V gene encodes CDR1 LGHNA and CDR2 YSLEER. The CDR3 covers 14 residues. The V gene end was trimmed by 4 bases and the J gene end by 2 bases; junction bases not matched to a gene: 4. The chain's CDR3 is CASSPGTANYGYTF. The CDR3 DNA is TGCGCCAGCAGCCCCGGGACAGCCAACTATGGCTACACCTTC.

This clonotype has a count of ten or more. The genes are TRBV27 and TRBJ1-2; D is unclear. There are 11 residues in the CDR3. Deletions cut 10 bases from V and 8 bases from J, with 14 bases between. Germline CDR1 MNHEY, CDR2 SMNVEV (reference sequence). Here the CDR3 reads CATRTGEGYTF. The CDR3 bases are TGTGCCACCAGGACGGGCGAAGGCTACACCTTC.

This clonotype was seen ten or more times. J is TRBJ2-1 and V is TRBV29-1; 9 positions match TRBD2. CDR3 length: 13 residues. CDR1 is SQVTM and CDR2 is ANQGSEA in the germline V gene. With 4 bases clipped from V and 6 bases from J, the junction kept 4 bases outside the gene matches. CDR3 residues: CSVGLAVGNEQFF. For the CDR3, the DNA is TGCAGCGTTGGACTAGCGGTGGGCAATGAGCAGTTCTTC.

This clonotype has ten or more counts. The chain recombines TRBV7-9 with TRBJ2-7; TRBD1 agrees at 7 bases. The CDR3 is 13 amino acids. The germline V gene has CDR1 SEHNR and CDR2 FQNEAQ (reference sequence). J gave up 6 bases and V 10 bases, and 12 bases lay outside the gene matches. The DNA for the CDR3 is TGTGCCATCATGACAGGGTCCCTGGCCGAGCAGTACTTC. Protein: CAIMTGSLAEQYF.

The sample holds many counts of this clonotype. This chain connects TRBV4-3 to TRBJ2-3; D is uncertain. Per germline, CDR1 LGHNA and CDR2 YSLEER. This CDR3 is built from 16 residues. V was shortened by 3 bases and J by 2 bases, with 15 bases between the two germline ends. CDR3 DNA: TGCGCCAGCAGCCAGGACCGACCCTACCCCACAGATACGCAGTATTTT. Translating it yields CASSQDRPYPTDTQYF.

This clonotype was observed at least ten times. This rearrangement joins TRBV7-2 to TRBJ2-5; D not certain. Germline V gene data show CDR1 as SGHTA and CDR2 as FQGNSA. The CDR3 length is 13 residues. Trimming pared 5 bases from V and 2 bases from J, leaving 9 bases between. The CDR3 reads CASSALGQETQYF. CDR3 nucleotide sequence: TGTGCCAGCAGCGCACTCGGGCAAGAGACCCAGTACTTC.

This clonotype has just a few counts. The chain carries TRBV13 and TRBJ2-7; 13 bases are shared with TRBD2. Germline CDR1 and CDR2: PRHDT and FYEKMQ (reference sequence). CDR3 length equals 18 residues. The V and J ends lost 5 bases and 4 bases, in that order; junction bases with no gene match: 14. The CDR3 spells CASSTWTSGREGGYEQYF. The CDR3 nucleotides read TGTGCCAGCAGCACTTGGACTAGCGGGAGAGAGGGAGGGTACGAGCAGTACTTC.

The chain carries TRBV6-5 and TRBJ2-1, with a weak D call TRBD1 (6 bases). The CDR3 has 15 residues. CDR1 and CDR2 (germline): MNHEY, SVGAGI. V lost 4 bases, J lost 6 bases, and 16 bases lay in between. The CDR3 spells CASSSLRRGGNEQFF. Here the CDR3 DNA reads TGTGCCAGCAGTTCCCTCCGGCGAGGGGGCAATGAGCAGTTCTTC.

V is TRBV2 and J is TRBJ2-3; TRBD1 is a possible D gene (5 bases). The CDR3 extends over 15 amino acids. V shed 1 base and J shed 4 bases, with 12 bases lying between them. Germline loops: CDR1 SNHLY, CDR2 FYNNEI. DNA for the CDR3: TGTGCCAGCAGTGAAGATCCAGGGCAGGCAGATACGCAGTATTTT. Its protein product is CASSEDPGQADTQYF.

This clonotype was seen ten or more times. The V call is TRBV24-1, the J call TRBJ2-1; tentatively, D is TRBD1 (5 bases). CDR3 length: 13 amino acids. V was shortened by 5 bases and J by 7 bases, with 11 bases between the two germline ends. The germline gives CDR1 KGHDR, CDR2 SFDVKD. CDR3 region: CATSVGRVNEQFF. Written as DNA, the CDR3 is TGTGCCACCAGTGTTGGCAGGGTAAATGAGCAGTTCTTC.

Concerning this clonotype itself: A much bigger clone sits one base away, suggesting this may be a read error. This sequence joins TRBV9 and TRBJ2-5; D unclear. Between the trimmed V and J ends, which lost 4 bases and 5 bases, there was a span of 27 bases. The CDR3 contains 18 residues. Germline lookup yields CDR1 SGDLS and CDR2 YYNGEE. CDR3 region: CASSPEPGMGWDHETQYF. CDR3 DNA: TGTGCCAGCAGCCCAGAACCCGGCATGGGTTGGGATCACGAGACCCAGTACTTC.

Concerning this clonotype itself: Just one base apart from a much larger clone, this may be a read error. This sequence joins TRBV29-1 and TRBJ2-5; D not certain. The CDR3 extends over 12 amino acids. In germline, CDR1 is SQVTM, CDR2 ANQGSEA. V was shortened by 2 bases and J by 5 bases, with 9 bases between the two germline ends. CDR3 sequence reads: CSVENRGETQYF. The CDR3 DNA reads TGCAGCGTTGAAAACCGTGGGGAGACCCAGTACTTC.

Concerning this clonotype itself: This sequence may be a read error, since a much larger clone differs from it by one base. The genes are TRBV7-9 and TRBJ1-6; D not certain. This CDR3 comprises 14 residues. In germline, CDR1 is SEHNR, CDR2 FQNEAQ (reference sequence). V was shortened by 0 bases and J by 8 bases, with 8 bases between the two germline ends. CDR3 sequence reads: CASSLAAGDSPLHF. DNA for the CDR3: TGTGCCAGCAGCTTAGCAGCGGGTGATTCACCCCTCCACTTT.

V is TRBV28 and J is TRBJ2-7, with D possibly matching TRBD2 (6 bases). Germline-derived CDR1 and CDR2 are MDHEN and SYDVKM. Trimming took 6 bases from V and 3 from J, leaving 18 bases between them. The CDR3 covers 15 residues. The CDR3 reads CASSLMASANYEQYF. The CDR3 DNA reads TGTGCCAGCAGCCTTATGGCTAGCGCGAACTACGAGCAGTACTTC.

This clonotype was seen many times. This sequence joins TRBV15 and TRBJ2-7, with D unresolved. CDR3 length: 13 residues. CDR1 and CDR2 from the germline V gene are LNHNV and YYDKDF (reference sequence). The germline V and J ends were trimmed by 5 bases and 8 bases, with 16 bases remaining between them. CDR3: CATSPALGLKQYF. In DNA form, the CDR3 reads TGTGCCACCAGCCCAGCGCTGGGTTTAAAGCAGTACTTC.

This clonotype has ten or more counts. The chain joins TRBV20-1 to TRBJ2-5; 9 bases are a match to TRBD1. The trim removed 1 base at V and 5 bases at J, leaving 11 bases unmatched. The germline CDR1 and CDR2 sequences are DFQATT and SNEGSKA (reference sequence). This CDR3 contains 16 residues. CDR3 amino acids: CSARGGTGPDWETQYF. The CDR3 DNA is TGCAGTGCTAGAGGCGGGACAGGGCCCGATTGGGAGACCCAGTACTTC.